These 16 T cell receptor beta chains were all obtained from the same sample, sequenced in a study of OX40 agonist ivuxolimab in advanced cancers. Libraries were prepared through the immunoSEQ multiplex PCR assay. TCRdb's version of the immuneACCESS table is confined to in-frame rearrangements and falls short of the full clone set. An unresolved V gene accounts for under half of the shortfall where checked; the remainder is of unknown origin. This sample is represented by 50,000 or so clones; 80% to 90% of them were singletons. Approximately 3.4% of the sample is held by the ten biggest clonotypes. The material was CD4+ or CD8+ T cells sorted from blood, obtained in a trial of the OX40 agonist ivuxolimab. Source of these receptors: an adult with an advanced solid tumor such as melanoma, head and neck, liver or kidney cancer.

The chain combines TRBV7-9 with TRBJ1-1, with a tentative D call TRBD1 (5 bases). V shed 6 bases and J shed 6 bases, with 8 bases lying between them. The V gene's germline CDR1 is SEHNR and CDR2 FQNEAQ (reference sequence). The CDR3 consists of 11 residues. The CDR3 DNA sequence: TGTGCCAGCAGTGGGGGGGCTGAAGCTTTCTTT. Translated: CASSGGAEAFF.

The chain employs TRBV5-1 and TRBJ1-2; 9 positions agree with TRBD1. This CDR3 comprises 18 residues. The V gene end was trimmed by 4 bases and the J gene end by 8 bases; junction bases not matched to a gene: 21. CDR1 SGHRS and CDR2 YFSETQ come from the germline V gene. CDR3 sequence: CASSMDRSDRDRVFGYTF. The CDR3 DNA sequence: TGCGCCAGCAGCATGGACAGATCAGACCGGGACAGGGTTTTCGGCTACACCTTC.

The chain recombines TRBV7-9 with TRBJ2-2; D is undetermined. Trimming stripped 5 bases from V and 5 bases from J, with 15 bases between. CDR1 and CDR2 (germline): SEHNR, FQNEAQ (reference sequence). There are 15 residues in the CDR3. The CDR3 spells CASSPLNPSTGELFF. In DNA, the CDR3 is TGTGCCAGCAGCCCCTTGAACCCGTCGACCGGGGAGCTGTTTTTT.

The rearrangement uses TRBV2 and TRBJ1-5, with TRBD1 matching 8 bases. V was pared by 4 bases and J by 0 bases, with 2 bases of the junction left unmatched. Per germline, CDR1 SNHLY and CDR2 FYNNEI. The CDR3 spans 15 residues. The CDR3, as DNA: TGTGCCAGCAGTGCGGGACAGGTTAGCAATCAGCCCCAGCATTTT. Residues: CASSAGQVSNQPQHF.

The chain has TRBV7-2 and TRBJ2-5; D is ambiguous. Trimming pared 2 bases from V and 0 bases from J, leaving 10 bases between. Per germline, CDR1 SGHTA and CDR2 FQGNSA. The CDR3 runs to 15 residues. The CDR3 region is CASSLSLRNQETQYF. CDR3 sequence (DNA): TGTGCCAGCAGCTTAAGTTTGCGAAACCAAGAGACCCAGTACTTC.

The V and J genes are TRBV5-4 and TRBJ2-5; D may be TRBD1 (6 bases). This CDR3 spans 12 amino acids. Germline V gene sequence: CDR1 SGHNT, CDR2 YYREEE (reference sequence). V was cut by 0 bases and J by 7 bases, with 7 bases left in between. Written as DNA, the CDR3 is TGTGCCAGCAGCTTGGGGGGGCGGACCCAGTACTTC. Translating it yields CASSLGGRTQYF.

This chain joins TRBV5-6 and TRBJ2-7; the match to TRBD1 covers 9 bases. The germline gives CDR1 SGHDT, CDR2 YYEEEE. Trimming took 1 base from V and 5 from J; bases not matched to a gene: 7. This CDR3 is 15 amino acids long. CDR3 nucleotides: TGTGCCAGCAGCTTGATCGGGACAGGGCGGAACGAGCAGTACTTC. It encodes CASSLIGTGRNEQYF. The full variable domain, with the rest looked up from reference TRBV5-6 and TRBJ2-7, is DAGVTQSPTHLIKTRGQQVTLRCSPKSGHDTVSWYQQALGQGPQFIFQYYEEEERQRGNFPDRFSGHQFPNYSSELNVNALLLGDSALYLCASSLIGTGRNEQYFGPGTRLTVT.

The rearrangement uses TRBV2 and TRBJ2-7; D is uncertain. Trimming shortened V by 5 bases and J by 2 bases, and 7 bases separated the two germline ends. There are 12 residues in the CDR3. CDR1 and CDR2 from the germline V gene are SNHLY and FYNNEI. The CDR3 is CASSSRAYEQYF. The CDR3 nucleotides are TGTGCCAGCAGTTCAAGGGCCTACGAGCAGTACTTC.

This clone was picked up one time. V gene TRBV27 combines with J gene TRBJ1-5; D remains unclear. The CDR3 totals 14 residues. In germline, CDR1 is MNHEY, CDR2 SMNVEV (reference sequence). V lost 7 bases and J 0 bases, leaving 10 bases between the germline ends. CDR3 sequence (DNA): TGTGCCAGCAAACCATCAGGTAGCAATCAGCCCCAGCATTTT. It yields the protein CASKPSGSNQPQHF.

This clone was observed a handful of times. The V gene is TRBV30, the J gene TRBJ2-7; D gene unclear. CDR3 length: 12 amino acids. Deletions cut 0 bases from V and 3 bases from J, with 6 bases between. Germline CDR1 GTSNPN, CDR2 SVGIG (reference sequence). CDR3 in amino acids: CAWSVVSYEQYF. The CDR3 region has the DNA TGTGCCTGGAGTGTGGTCAGCTACGAGCAGTACTTC. The full variable domain, rest sourced from reference TRBV30 and TRBJ2-7, is SQTIHQWPATLVQPVGSPLSLECTVEGTSNPNLYWYRQAAGRGLQLLFYSVGIGQISSEVPQNLSASRPQDRQFILSSKKLLLSDSGFYLCAWSVVSYEQYFGPGTRLTVT.

V gene TRBV7-9 combines with J gene TRBJ2-1; tentative D call: TRBD1 (6 bases). The germline V and J ends were trimmed by 0 bases and 3 bases, with 6 bases remaining between them. The germline CDR1 and CDR2 sequences are SEHNR and FQNEAQ (reference sequence). The CDR3 is 14 amino acids. The CDR3 DNA sequence: TGTGCCAGCAGCTTAGCACAGGGCTACAATGAGCAGTTCTTC. This gives the protein CASSLAQGYNEQFF.

This clone was observed a few times. The chain uses TRBV6-1 and TRBJ1-5, with D uncertain. The CDR3 runs 14 residues. Deletions cut 4 bases from V and 2 bases from J, with 9 bases between. From germline, CDR1 is MNHNS and CDR2 SASEGT. CDR3 DNA: TGTGCCAGCAGTGCGGACGTGGGCAATCAGCCCCAGCATTTT. Translating gives CASSADVGNQPQHF.

The chain is built from TRBV7-8 and TRBJ1-2, with D possibly TRBD1 on 5 matching bases. The CDR3 is made up of 16 amino acids. Germline-derived CDR1 and CDR2 are SGHVS and FQNEAQ. V was trimmed by 1 base and J by 8 bases, leaving 20 bases between them. The CDR3 loop reads CASSLEVSGRAGGYTF. The CDR3 DNA sequence: TGTGCCAGCAGCTTAGAGGTTAGCGGCAGGGCAGGAGGCTACACCTTC.

The chain couples TRBV18 to TRBJ1-1; 11 nucleotides agree with TRBD1. Germline CDR1 is KGHSH and CDR2 is LQKENI. V trimming: 4 bases; J trimming: 4 bases; junction bases outside the gene matches: 2. The CDR3 has 14 amino acids. The CDR3 DNA reads as TGTGCCAGCTCACAGGGACAGGGGGTCACTGAAGCTTTCTTT. The encoded protein is CASSQGQGVTEAFF.

The rearrangement uses TRBV6-5 and TRBJ1-1; TRBD1 is a possible D gene (5 bases). CDR3 length: 14 amino acids. The germline CDR1 and CDR2 sequences are MNHEY and SVGAGI. Trimming removed 2 bases at V and 11 bases at J, with 18 bases between. This CDR3 is CASSYRGSSSKAFF. The CDR3 DNA reads TGTGCCAGCAGTTACCGGGGCTCATCCTCCAAGGCTTTCTTT.

This sequence joins TRBV4-1 and TRBJ2-1; D unclear. CDR3 length equals 18 residues. Per germline, CDR1 MGHRA and CDR2 YSYEKL. V was cut by 0 bases and J by 0 bases, with 15 bases left in between. CDR3 nucleotides: TGCGCCAGCAGCCAAGATGGTTTGCCAGCTAGCTCCTACAATGAGCAGTTCTTC. Its translation: CASSQDGLPASSYNEQFF.